This is a list of T cell receptor beta chains from one sample in a study of cytomegalovirus exposure and HLA in healthy donors. Data came from immunoSEQ multiplex PCR; TCRdb stores just in-frame clones and leaves some out. The sample includes about 120,000 clones, over 65% of them seen just once. Sequencing was done on a sample of PBMCs. The receptors derive from a woman younger than 45 in good health and CMV-seropositive. CDR3s include the opening cysteine and the closing phenylalanine or tryptophan. Fields, in order: D gene, J gene, clone size, V gene, CDR3 protein, CDR3 DNA. A D gene is named only where the DNA matches it firmly. Clone size is shown for a subset of rows, as once, few, many or a class of expanded clone.

NA,TRBJ1-5,NA,TRBV28,CASRGAGRSQPQHF,TGTGCCAGCAGGGGGGCAGGGCGCTCCCAGCCCCAGCATTTT
NA,TRBJ2-2,NA,TRBV19,CASKKGTLKRAGELFF,TGTGCCAGTAAAAAAGGGACTCTAAAACGCGCCGGGGAGCTGTTTTTT
NA,TRBJ1-3,NA,TRBV6-1,CASSSAGAGNTIYF,TGTGCCAGCAGCTCGGCAGGGGCTGGAAACACCATATATTTT
TRBD2,TRBJ2-5,few,TRBV9,CASSWSGGARGQETQYF,TGTGCCAGCAGTTGGAGCGGGGGGGCCAGGGGACAAGAGACCCAGTACTTC
TRBD2,TRBJ2-5,NA,TRBV7-2,CASSRGLAGLGGAQYF,TGTGCCAGCAGCCGGGGGCTAGCGGGACTTGGGGGGGCCCAGTACTTC
NA,TRBJ1-1,few,TRBV5-4,CASSLARNTEAFF,TGTGCCAGCAGCTTGGCCAGGAACACTGAAGCTTTCTTT
NA,TRBJ1-3,NA,TRBV5-4,CASSQTGSSGNTIYF,TGTGCCAGCAGCCAAACAGGCAGCTCTGGAAACACCATATATTTT
TRBD2,TRBJ2-5,NA,TRBV7-7,CASSLNPGLAGQETQYF,TGTGCCAGCAGCCTAAATCCGGGACTAGCGGGCCAAGAGACCCAGTACTTC
NA,TRBJ2-7,NA,TRBV25-1,CASSERGWGSYEQYF,TGTGCCAGCAGTGAAAGGGGATGGGGCTCCTACGAGCAGTACTTC
NA,TRBJ1-6,NA,TRBV27,CASSLTRQSNSPLHF,TGTGCCAGCAGTCTTACCCGACAGTCTAATTCACCCCTCCACTTT
TRBD1,TRBJ2-1,once,TRBV15,CATSRGSGQGNNEQFF,TGTGCCACCAGCAGAGGATCGGGACAGGGGAACAATGAGCAGTTCTTC
NA,TRBJ1-1,few,TRBV4-1,CASSQSEGVYTEAFF,TGCGCCAGCAGCCAATCAGAGGGGGTGTACACTGAAGCTTTCTTT
TRBD2,TRBJ2-5,NA,TRBV4-1,CASSQDGTSGGIGETQYF,TGCGCCAGCAGCCAAGATGGGACTAGCGGGGGGATTGGAGAGACCCAGTACTTC
TRBD1,TRBJ1-1,once,TRBV2,CASSGGGRGPSAAFF,TGTGCCAGCTCCGGAGGGGGCAGGGGCCCTTCGGCGGCTTTCTTT
TRBD2,TRBJ2-5,NA,TRBV4-3,CASSQEGTQLAGQETQYF,TGCGCCAGCAGCCAAGAAGGGACCCAACTAGCGGGGCAAGAGACCCAGTACTTC
NA,TRBJ1-2,NA,TRBV5-1,CASSLTGRRQEGYTF,TGCGCCAGCAGCTTGACGGGGCGACGACAGGAAGGCTACACCTTC
NA,TRBJ1-4,NA,TRBV5-1,CASSLELVNEKLFF,TGCGCCAGCAGCTTAGAACTTGTTAATGAAAAACTGTTTTTT